This T cell receptor (beta chain) was captured in a study of T cells in Graves' hyperthyroidism and ophthalmopathy (dated by TCRdb to the late 2010s). At the level of the whole study: Peripheral blood samples were taken at the time of initial diagnosis, prior to any treatment. To identify TCR V-J signatures that set the groups apart, the researchers used a discovery cohort of 90 to 100 patients, made up of 40 to 45 with Graves' ophthalmopathy and about 60 with stable Graves' hyperthyroidism. Prospective prediction of ophthalmopathy was tested in an independent validation cohort of 18 to 20 hyperthyroidism patients and 15 to 17 patients who later progressed to ophthalmopathy. The approximately 100 discovery patients were randomly split 7:3 into training and test sets. In roughly six Graves' hyperthyroidism patients, the study also compared T-cell repertoires from thyroid tissue with T-cell repertoires from blood. Once sampling was done, hyperthyroidism patients were given methimazole at a starting dose of 30 mg daily, whereas ophthalmopathy patients were given high-dose intravenous methylprednisolone. The paper reports TCR Vbeta CDR3 sequencing of approximately 130 peripheral blood samples: over 40 ophthalmopathy, 75 to 80 hyperthyroidism and roughly 17 progressor patients.

Hyperthyroidism patients were newly diagnosed, had a disease duration of under 2 months, and were aged 18 to 65 years. Any patient with an uncontrolled infection, another autoimmune disease, pregnancy or lactation was excluded. Diagnoses were based on clinical symptoms, serum thyroxine and TRAb, thyroid ultrasound and orbital computed tomography. Blood from progressor patients was collected at the time of first diagnosis with hyperthyroidism, before any ophthalmopathy symptoms had appeared. PBMCs were isolated from 7.5 to 10 ml of fresh peripheral blood by Ficoll-Paque density gradient centrifugation. Progressor patients were initially diagnosed with Graves' hyperthyroidism and developed ophthalmopathy during follow-up. Trizol reagent was used to extract total RNA, and RNA quality was then checked on an Agilent 2100 Bioanalyzer. Including the terminal cysteine and phenylalanine, the CDR3 comprises 18 residues. Only the CDR3 region is kept as DNA, spanning 54 bases read in frame from base 1. The germline V gene (reference sequence) sets CDR1 to DFQATT and CDR2 to SNEGSKA. V ends up 1 base short and J 4 bases short, with an unmatched junction base count of 13.

TCR beta CDR3 regions were amplified from RNA transcripts. The TCR CDR3 was subjected to a first round of RT-PCR using the HTBI primer set and the Qiagen OneStep RT-PCR kit. The libraries were constructed in a second round of multiplex PCR and then size-selected and purified. Sequencing of the libraries was done on an Illumina HiSeq2000 using paired-end 100 bp reads. Processing in the source paper ran as follows. Raw data were processed with SOAPnuke, discarding reads with adapters, uncalled bases, mean Phred below 15, or no exact constant-primer or identifier match. High-quality paired reads were merged using COPE v1.2.5, and each unique nucleotide sequence was defined as a clonotype. MiTCR v1.1 was used to align clonotypes to the IMGT TRBV, TRBD and TRBJ reference segments. Only V-J combinations with frequency above 0.0001, covering 99% to 99.2% of repertoires, were analysed. A TCS score was defined as the ratio between F50 (clonal expansion) and ExV (chaos), using BLOSUM62-based TCRdist between CDR3 peptides within each V-J. Welch's t-statistics and random forest reduced 500 to 650 V-J features to about 12, which were used in a naive Bayes classifier (R e1071). TCRdb reanalyzed the raw reads on its own, using fastp at Q25 for trimming and MiXCR for clone calling, and kept in-frame beta chains. CDR3 protein sequences are deduplicated, and each keeps its most common genes and DNA. The V and J calls, along with clone size, are taken from TCRdb and not from the paper's own processing. The sample table records around 250,000 distinct CDR3 sequences; about 15% of these occur just once. Of the sample, roughly 15% falls within the top ten clones.

Many counts were recorded for this clonotype. The antigen this receptor binds is unknown. No base-level quality is on record; no much larger clone is a single base apart. The research as a whole found: A 13 V-J signature model separated ophthalmopathy from stable hyperthyroidism, with around 90% sensitivity and about 81% specificity in cross-validation and 80%/75% in testing. Most expanded thyroid clonotypes (frequency above 0.001) were also found in blood, which suggests that blood repertoires may mirror thyroid immune responses. Sample size was not statistically predetermined, and investigators were not blinded to group allocation. In validation, the model predicted progression to ophthalmopathy a median of around 6.5 months before onset, with 70% to 71% sensitivity and about 75% specificity.

The sequencing input was blood. This TCR derives from a woman in her 40s with Graves' hyperthyroidism that later progressed to Graves' ophthalmopathy. In this chain, TRBV20-1 is recombined with TRBJ2-3, with 11 bases matching TRBD2. The nucleotide sequence is TGCAGTGCTAGAGCACTGGGGGAGACTAGCGGGACCCCAGATACGCAGTATTTT. It codes for CSARALGETSGTPDTQYF.